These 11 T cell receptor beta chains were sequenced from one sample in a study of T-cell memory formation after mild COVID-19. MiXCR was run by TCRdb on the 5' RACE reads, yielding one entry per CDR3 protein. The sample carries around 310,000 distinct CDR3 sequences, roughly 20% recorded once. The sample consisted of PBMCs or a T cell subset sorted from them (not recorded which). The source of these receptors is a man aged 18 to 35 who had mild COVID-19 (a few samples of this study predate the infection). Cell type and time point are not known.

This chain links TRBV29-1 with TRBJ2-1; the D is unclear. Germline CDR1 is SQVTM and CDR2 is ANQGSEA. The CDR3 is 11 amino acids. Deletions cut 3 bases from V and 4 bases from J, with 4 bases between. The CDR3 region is CSVDGYNEQFF. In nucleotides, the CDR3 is TGCAGCGTTGACGGATACAATGAGCAGTTCTTC.

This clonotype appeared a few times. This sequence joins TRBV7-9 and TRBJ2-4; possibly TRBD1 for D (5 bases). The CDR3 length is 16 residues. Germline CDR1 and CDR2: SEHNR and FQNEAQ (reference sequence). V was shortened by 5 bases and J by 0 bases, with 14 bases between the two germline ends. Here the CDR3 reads CASSADSLPAKNIQYF. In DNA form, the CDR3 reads TGTGCCAGCAGCGCAGACAGTTTGCCAGCCAAAAACATTCAGTACTTC.

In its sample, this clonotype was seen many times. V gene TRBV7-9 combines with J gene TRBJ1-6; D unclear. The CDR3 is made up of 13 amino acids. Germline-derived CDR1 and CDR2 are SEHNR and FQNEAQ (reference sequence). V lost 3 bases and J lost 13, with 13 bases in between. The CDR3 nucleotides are TGTGCCAGCAGCTTCGGTCCCCCAGGCCCCCTCCACTTT. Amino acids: CASSFGPPGPLHF. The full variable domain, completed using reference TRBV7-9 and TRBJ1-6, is DTGVSQNPRHKITKRGQNVTFRCDPISEHNRLYWYRQTLGQGPEFLTYFQNEAQLEKSRLLSDRFSAERPKGSFSTLEIQRTEQGDSAMYLCASSFGPPGPLHFGNGTRLTVT.

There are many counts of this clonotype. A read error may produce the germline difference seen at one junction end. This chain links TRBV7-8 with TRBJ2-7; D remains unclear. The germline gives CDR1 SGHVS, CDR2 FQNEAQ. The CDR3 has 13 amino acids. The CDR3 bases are TGTGCCAGCAGCCCATACACCGTCGTAACACTCAGTTTC. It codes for CASSPYTVVTLSF.

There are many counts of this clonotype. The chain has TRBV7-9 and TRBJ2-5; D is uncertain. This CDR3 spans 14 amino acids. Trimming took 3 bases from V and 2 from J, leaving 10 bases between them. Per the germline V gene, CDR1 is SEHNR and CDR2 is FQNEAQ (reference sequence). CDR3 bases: TGTGCCAGCAGCTTTTCTTCCGGGCAAGAGACCCAGTACTTC. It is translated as CASSFSSGQETQYF.

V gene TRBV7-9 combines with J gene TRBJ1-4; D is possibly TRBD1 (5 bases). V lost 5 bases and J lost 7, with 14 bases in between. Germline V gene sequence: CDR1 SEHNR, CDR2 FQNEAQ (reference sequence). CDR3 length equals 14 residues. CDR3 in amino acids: CASSPVGLGEKLFF. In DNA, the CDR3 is TGTGCCAGCAGCCCCGTGGGGCTGGGTGAAAAACTGTTTTTT. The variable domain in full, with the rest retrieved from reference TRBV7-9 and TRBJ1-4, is DTGVSQNPRHKITKRGQNVTFRCDPISEHNRLYWYRQTLGQGPEFLTYFQNEAQLEKSRLLSDRFSAERPKGSFSTLEIQRTEQGDSAMYLCASSPVGLGEKLFFGSGTQLSVL.

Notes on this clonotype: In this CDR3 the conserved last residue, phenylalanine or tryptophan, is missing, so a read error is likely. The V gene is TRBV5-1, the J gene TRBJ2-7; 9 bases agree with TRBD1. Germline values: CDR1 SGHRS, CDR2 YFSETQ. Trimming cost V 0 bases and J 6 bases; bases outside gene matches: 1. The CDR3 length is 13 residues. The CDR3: CASSLGQGGEQYL. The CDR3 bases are TGCGCCAGCAGCTTGGGACAGGGGGGCGAGCAGTACTTA.

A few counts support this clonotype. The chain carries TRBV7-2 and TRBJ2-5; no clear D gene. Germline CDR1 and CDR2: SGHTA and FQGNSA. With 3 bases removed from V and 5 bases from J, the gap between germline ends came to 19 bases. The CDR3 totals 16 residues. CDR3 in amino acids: CASSFIPPATEETQYF. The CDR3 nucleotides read TGTGCCAGCAGCTTCATCCCTCCTGCCACCGAGGAGACCCAGTACTTC.

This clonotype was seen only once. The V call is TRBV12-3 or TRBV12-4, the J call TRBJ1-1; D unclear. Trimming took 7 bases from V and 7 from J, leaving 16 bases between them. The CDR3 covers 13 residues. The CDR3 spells CASTPLSQIEAFF. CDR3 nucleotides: TGTGCCAGCACCCCCCTCTCTCAGATTGAAGCTTTCTTT.

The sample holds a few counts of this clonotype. In DNA form, the CDR3 reads TGTGCCAGCACCCGGGGGACCGACTTCCCTCCTGAGCAGTACTTC. Its protein is CASTRGTDFPPEQYF. The chain joins TRBV7-9 to TRBJ2-7, with D perhaps matching TRBD2 (6 bases). CDR3 length: 15 amino acids. Trimming took 7 bases from V and 7 from J, leaving 23 bases between them. Germline V lookup: CDR1 SEHNR, CDR2 FQNEAQ (reference sequence).

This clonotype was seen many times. CDR3 sequence reads: CASSVAGWDNEQFF. The CDR3 nucleotides read TGTGCCAGCAGCGTAGCTGGATGGGACAATGAGCAGTTCTTC. The J gene is TRBJ2-1, the V gene TRBV9, with unresolved D. The CDR3 has 14 amino acids. The germline CDR1 and CDR2 sequences are SGDLS and YYNGEE. V lost 0 bases and J 5 bases, leaving 9 bases between the germline ends.